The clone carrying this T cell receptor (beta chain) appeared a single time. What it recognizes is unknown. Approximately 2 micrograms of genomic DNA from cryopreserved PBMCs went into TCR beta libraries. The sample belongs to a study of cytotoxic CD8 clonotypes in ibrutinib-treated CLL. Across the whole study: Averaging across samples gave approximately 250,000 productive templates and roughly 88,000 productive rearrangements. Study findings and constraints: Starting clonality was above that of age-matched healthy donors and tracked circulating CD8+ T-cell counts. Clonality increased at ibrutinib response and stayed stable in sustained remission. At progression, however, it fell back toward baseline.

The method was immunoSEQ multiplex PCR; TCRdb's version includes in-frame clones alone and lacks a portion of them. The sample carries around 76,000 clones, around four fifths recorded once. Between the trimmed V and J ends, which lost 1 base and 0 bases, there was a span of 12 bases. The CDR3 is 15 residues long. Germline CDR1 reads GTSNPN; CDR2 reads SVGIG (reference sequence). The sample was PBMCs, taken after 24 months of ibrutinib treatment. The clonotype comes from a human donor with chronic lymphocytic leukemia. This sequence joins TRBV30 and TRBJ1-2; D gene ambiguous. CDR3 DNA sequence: TGTGCCTGGAGTGCAGATCAGGTTACTAACTATGGCTACACCTTC. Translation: CAWSADQVTNYGYTF. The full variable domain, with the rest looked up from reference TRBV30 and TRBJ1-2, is SQTIHQWPATLVQPVGSPLSLECTVEGTSNPNLYWYRQAAGRGLQLLFYSVGIGQISSEVPQNLSASRPQDRQFILSSKKLLLSDSGFYLCAWSADQVTNYGYTFGSGTRLTVV.